This T cell receptor (beta chain) appears in the sequencing data of a study of blood T cell repertoires in COVID-19. Original data processing: Amplifying reference gene primers gave estimates of nucleated cell counts. Measured with immunoSEQ multiplex PCR; TCRdb has only the in-frame clones, and not every one. D and trimming were read from the DNA, whereas the V and J calls and clone size are those reported in that table. The profile shows roughly 88,000 clones, approximately 90% of them singletons. Unmatched junction bases numbered 13, after V lost 7 bases and J lost 5 bases. The CDR3 consists of 15 residues. Germline V CDR1 and CDR2: SGHNT, YYREEE (reference sequence).

The chain joins TRBV5-4 to TRBJ2-7, with 9 nucleotides matching TRBD1. This receptor was identified in a woman aged 50 to 60 in a cohort sampled during active COVID-19. Sequences were obtained from peripheral blood. The CDR3 loop reads CASARDRVGVNEQYF. The DNA for the CDR3 is TGTGCCAGCGCTCGGGACAGGGTTGGGGTGAACGAGCAGTACTTC.